These 21 T cell receptor beta chains share one sample of origin, sequenced in a study of blood T cell repertoires in COVID-19. Generated by immunoSEQ multiplex PCR, the TCRdb table keeps only in-frame clones and is missing some. The sample includes around 250,000 clones, roughly 89% seen only once; the top ten take roughly 4.5%. Sequencing used peripheral blood. The receptors derive from a woman aged 40 to 50 who had recovered from COVID-19.

This clone was observed a handful of times. The rearrangement links TRBV9 to TRBJ1-6, with TRBD1 matching 10 bases. This CDR3 comprises 17 residues. V lost 3 bases to trimming and J lost 8 bases; unmatched junction nucleotides: 11. Germline CDR1 is SGDLS and CDR2 is YYNGEE. CDR3 residues: CASSAGDRTGGYSPLHF. CDR3 DNA sequence: TGTGCCAGCAGCGCTGGGGATAGGACAGGGGGTTATTCACCCCTCCACTTT. The variable domain in full, with the rest retrieved from reference TRBV9 and TRBJ1-6, is DSGVTQTPKHLITATGQRVTLRCSPRSGDLSVYWYQQSLDQGLQFLIQYYNGEERAKGNILERFSAQQFPDLHSELNLSSLELGDSALYFCASSAGDRTGGYSPLHFGNGTRLTVT.

The chain uses TRBV28 and TRBJ1-3; D possibly corresponds to TRBD1 (5 bases). V lost 7 bases and J 0 bases, leaving 13 bases between the germline ends. The CDR3 contains 15 residues. The germline gives CDR1 MDHEN, CDR2 SYDVKM. In DNA, the CDR3 is TGTGCCAGCACCATTCAGGGCCTCTCTGGAAACACCATATATTTT. This codes for CASTIQGLSGNTIYF.

The rearrangement uses TRBV21-1 and TRBJ1-2; the DNA was not used to check the table's D call, TRBD1. TRBV21-1 is tagged as a pseudogene. This CDR3 is 20 amino acids long. Written as DNA, the CDR3 is TGTGCCAGCAGCAAAGTTTGGGACAACGCGTATGGAGTGGCTAACTATGGCTACACCTTC. Protein product: CASSKVWDNAYGVANYGYTF.

V and J are TRBV19 and TRBJ1-5; unclear D gene. CDR1 and CDR2 from the germline V gene are LNHDA and SQIVND (reference sequence). The CDR3 sequence is 16 residues long. V was clipped by 2 bases and J by 7 bases, with 18 bases between them. CDR3 nucleotide sequence: TGTGCCAGTAGTATATATAACCCGGATAGCGGGCAGCCCCAGCATTTT. As protein: CASSIYNPDSGQPQHF.

This clone was observed a single time. This same CDR3 is encoded by further DNA sequences in the sample. This chain uses TRBV19 with TRBJ1-2; 9 bases agree with TRBD1. Germline assignment: CDR1 LNHDA and CDR2 SQIVND (reference sequence). The CDR3 loop spans 13 amino acids. The V gene end was trimmed by 4 bases and the J gene end by 4 bases; junction bases not matched to a gene: 1. CDR3 loop: CASSRGQGYGYTF. The CDR3 DNA reads as TGTGCCAGTAGTAGGGGACAGGGCTATGGCTACACCTTC.

The chain employs TRBV28 and TRBJ2-2; 9 nucleotides agree with TRBD1. In germline, CDR1 is MDHEN, CDR2 SYDVKM. CDR3 length: 14 amino acids. Losses at the gene ends were 6 bases for V and 4 bases for J; bases not matched to a gene: 3. CDR3 sequence reads: CASRGTGITGELFF. DNA for the CDR3: TGTGCCAGCAGGGGGACAGGGATCACCGGGGAGCTGTTTTTT.

The rearrangement links TRBV19 to TRBJ2-2; tentatively, D is TRBD1 (5 bases). Trimming took off 5 bases at V and 0 bases at J, with 19 bases between the two ends. The CDR3 has 18 amino acids. The germline V gene encodes CDR1 LNHDA and CDR2 SQIVND (reference sequence). The CDR3: CASSPRPQGFANTGELFF. The CDR3 DNA reads TGTGCCAGTAGTCCCCGACCTCAGGGTTTCGCGAACACCGGGGAGCTGTTTTTT. Variable domain in full (rest from reference TRBV19 and TRBJ2-2): DGGITQSPKYLFRKEGQNVTLSCEQNLNHDAMYWYRQDPGQGLRLIYYSQIVNDFQKGDIAEGYSVSREKKESFPLTVTSAQKNPTAFYLCASSPRPQGFANTGELFFGEGSRLTVL.

The V call is TRBV7-9, the J call TRBJ2-4; D uncertain. This CDR3 region has 15 residues. Germline-derived CDR1 and CDR2 are SEHNR and FQNEAQ (reference sequence). V was shortened by 1 base and J by 6 bases, with 13 bases between the two germline ends. The CDR3 DNA follows: TGTGCCAGCAGCTTAGATATTGGGCGTACAAACATTCAGTACTTC. Its protein is CASSLDIGRTNIQYF.

The chain combines TRBV10-3 with TRBJ1-3, with D possibly matching TRBD1 (6 bases). The CDR3 is 15 amino acids. CDR1 is ENHRY, CDR2 SYGVKD, per germline. V gave up 5 bases and J gave up 0 bases, with 11 bases separating them. The CDR3 spells CAISSGTNSGNTIYF. In nucleotides, the CDR3 is TGTGCCATCAGTTCCGGGACAAACTCTGGAAACACCATATATTTT.

The rearrangement joins TRBV10-3 to TRBJ2-3; 9 nucleotides match TRBD2. The germline CDR1 and CDR2 sequences are ENHRY and SYGVKD. The CDR3 loop spans 19 amino acids. Germline trimming cut 4 bases from V and 4 bases from J; bases unmatched to any gene: 18. CDR3 residues: CAISGNLRGGLKGADTQYF. The CDR3 nucleotides are TGTGCCATCAGTGGGAACCTGCGGGGGGGCCTAAAAGGCGCAGATACGCAGTATTTT.

This chain joins TRBV5-4 and TRBJ2-6, with TRBD2 as a possible D gene (5 bases). In germline, CDR1 is SGHNT, CDR2 YYREEE (reference sequence). The CDR3 is made up of 17 amino acids. Trimming pared 4 bases from V and 9 bases from J, leaving 23 bases between. CDR3 coding DNA: TGTGCCAGCAGCCCCGGACTGGTGGTCGTGACGAACAACGTCCTGACTTTC. The encoded protein is CASSPGLVVVTNNVLTF.

The chain combines TRBV5-1 with TRBJ2-5; TRBD1 aligns across 10 bases. The CDR3 is 15 amino acids. J was trimmed by 5 bases and V by 4 bases; bases with no gene match: 8. The V gene's germline CDR1 is SGHRS and CDR2 YFSETQ. DNA for the CDR3: TGCGCCAGCAGCCAAGGGACAGGGGATCGGGAGACCCAGTACTTC. As protein: CASSQGTGDRETQYF.

This chain uses TRBV11-2 with TRBJ2-3; TRBD2 matches at 11 bases. CDR1 and CDR2 from the germline V gene are SGHAT and FQNNGV. The CDR3 has 16 residues. V shed 5 bases and J 8 bases; nucleotides not matched to a gene: 12. The CDR3 DNA reads as TGTGCCAGCAGCCGCGGTAGCGGGAGGGGTGGAATTACGCAGTATTTT. This translates into CASSRGSGRGGITQYF.

The rearrangement uses TRBV5-5 and TRBJ2-7, with a possible D match to TRBD2 (5 bases). Germline values: CDR1 SGHKS, CDR2 YYEKEE (reference sequence). V was shortened by 4 bases and J by 2 bases, with 25 bases between the two germline ends. The CDR3 totals 18 residues. The DNA of the CDR3 is TGTGCCAGCAGCCCCTACTCAAGCGGCGGAGCGCAAACCTACGAGCAGTACTTC. Translated: CASSPYSSGGAQTYEQYF.

The V call is TRBV6-6, the J call TRBJ2-7; 11 bases map to TRBD2. Germline assignment: CDR1 MNHNY and CDR2 SVGAGI (reference sequence). The CDR3 length is 15 residues. The V segment lost 6 bases and the J segment 1 base; nucleotides outside the gene matches: 5. The CDR3 reads CASSLTSGSSYEQYV. The CDR3 DNA sequence: TGTGCCAGCAGCCTAACTAGCGGGAGTTCCTACGAGCAGTACGTC.

The genes are TRBV6-5 and TRBJ1-6; the D gene is possibly TRBD1 (6 bases). Germline CDR1 and CDR2: MNHEY and SVGAGI. The CDR3 length is 14 residues. Trimming took off 6 bases at V and 6 bases at J, with 12 bases between the two ends. The chain's CDR3 is CASRRGRGNSPLHF. The CDR3, as DNA: TGTGCCAGCAGGAGGGGGAGGGGTAATTCACCCCTCCACTTT.

J is TRBJ2-3 and V is TRBV3-1 (or the pseudogene TRBV3-2), with D maybe TRBD2 (6 bases). Trimming took 2 bases from V and 3 from J, leaving 9 bases between them. The CDR3 runs to 14 residues. Germline CDR1 is LGHDT and CDR2 is YNNKEL (reference sequence). As DNA, the CDR3 is TGTGCCAGCAGCCAATGGCGGGGAACAGATACGCAGTATTTT. Amino acid sequence: CASSQWRGTDTQYF.

V is TRBV30 and J is TRBJ1-2, with 9 positions matching TRBD1. The ends lost 5 bases at V and 7 bases at J; junction bases unmatched: 5. Germline-derived CDR1 and CDR2 are GTSNPN and SVGIG (reference sequence). The CDR3 loop spans 12 amino acids. CDR3 region: CAWDGTGSGYTF. CDR3 nucleotides: TGTGCCTGGGACGGGACAGGGAGTGGCTACACCTTC.

The chain links TRBV5-1 to TRBJ1-1, with 9 bases that match TRBD1. The CDR3 is made up of 15 amino acids. J was trimmed by 2 bases and V by 4 bases; bases with no gene match: 6. From germline, CDR1 is SGHRS and CDR2 YFSETQ. CDR3 in amino acids: CASSTWDRVNTEAFF. DNA of the CDR3: TGCGCCAGCAGCACGTGGGACAGGGTCAACACTGAAGCTTTCTTT.

J is TRBJ1-2 and V is TRBV6-5; 11 positions match TRBD1. Germline CDR1 MNHEY, CDR2 SVGAGI. The length of the CDR3 is 14 residues. The V gene end was trimmed by 7 bases and the J gene end by 3 bases; junction bases not matched to a gene: 4. The CDR3 sequence is CASTRTGGDYGYTF. The CDR3 nucleotides read TGTGCCAGCACCCGGACAGGGGGCGACTATGGCTACACCTTC.

The gene calls are TRBV19 and TRBJ2-2; 8 nucleotides agree with TRBD1. With V trimmed by 3 bases and J by 7 bases, 7 bases remained unmatched. The CDR3 is 15 residues long. Germline values: CDR1 LNHDA, CDR2 SQIVND (reference sequence). CDR3 sequence (DNA): TGTGCCAGTAGTATGAGGACAGGGTCGGGCGGGGAGCTGTTTTTT. Its protein is CASSMRTGSGGELFF.